This T cell receptor (beta chain) was sequenced in a study of CD8+ T cells in alopecia areata. About the research overall: Donors of skin were C3H/HeJ mice aged about 6-12 months with spontaneous alopecia, and recipients were approximately 7-11-week-old female C3H/HeJ mice.

This clone was counted between two and nine times. Antigen specificity is unknown. Genes here carry mouse names. The read ends 4 residues early relative to the CDR3; the germline J gene fills the gap. Sequencing relied on a cDNA template that was reverse transcribed from extracted RNA. Assay: immunoSEQ multiplex PCR; the TCRdb copy retains only in-frame clones and omits some. The sample counts approximately 280,000 clones, none seen once; the ten largest own around 1.2%. CD4, CD8alpha, NKG2D, NKG2ACE and other markers guided sorting of pooled cutaneous lymph node cells. Study results and caveats: Clonality in lesional scalp, especially alopecia totalis/universalis, exceeded that of normal scalp. Patients displayed less clarity in TCR sharing than mice, a finding possibly related to HLA.

The CDR3 is made up of 14 amino acids. Germline CDR1 and CDR2: FNHDT and SITEND (reference sequence). Input material: CD4+ T cells sorted from a lymph node. This receptor was obtained from a C3H/HeJ mouse with alopecia areata. Strain MHC haplotype: H2-k. The rearrangement uses TRBV19 and TRBJ2-1; 11 nucleotides agree with TRBD2. The part of the CDR3 DNA that was read is TGTGCCAGCAGTAAGGGACTGGGGGACGCT. Translated: CASSKGLGDA. The CDR3, in full, reads CASSKGLGDAEQFF.